These 20 T cell receptor beta chains came from one sample sequenced in a study of CD8 T cells in ankylosing spondylitis. Overall study results and limits: What seemed typical of ankylosing spondylitis blood was a TCR beta motif built from roughly eight highly homologous variants.

No antigens are known for them. TCRdb re-called the 5' RACE reads through MiXCR, storing one row per CDR3 protein. The data show 750,000 to 850,000 distinct CDR3 sequences, approximately 12% seen once. Sequenced input: blood, either unsorted or a sorted T cell fraction (not recorded which). Receptor source: a male donor with ankylosing spondylitis.

The chain carries TRBV4-3 and TRBJ2-2; D is possibly TRBD1 (6 bases). This CDR3 contains 16 residues. With 1 base removed from V and 6 bases from J, the gap between germline ends came to 15 bases. Germline V gene data show CDR1 as LGHNA and CDR2 as YSLEER. In DNA form, the CDR3 reads TGCGCCAGCAGCCAAGTCATCAGGGGCGGTGCCGGGGAGCTGTTTTTT. Its translation: CASSQVIRGGAGELFF.

The sample holds a few counts of this clonotype. This chain connects TRBV20-1 to TRBJ2-3; TRBD2 aligns across 11 bases. V shed 5 bases and J 0 bases; nucleotides not matched to a gene: 10. The CDR3 is 17 residues long. The germline V gene encodes CDR1 DFQATT and CDR2 SNEGSKA (reference sequence). The CDR3 nucleotides read TGCAGTGCTGAGGGACTAGCGGAAGGCGGGAGCACAGATACGCAGTATTTT. Its translation: CSAEGLAEGGSTDTQYF.

The CDR3 nucleotides read TGTGCCAGCAGCCAAGAAAACAGGGCGTTGGAGACCCAGTACTTC. Its protein product is CASSQENRALETQYF. J is TRBJ2-5 and V is TRBV4-2, with D maybe TRBD1 (6 bases). The V end was cut by 0 bases, the J end by 5 bases, with 13 bases between. The germline CDR1 and CDR2 sequences are LGHNA and YNFKEQ. This CDR3 is built from 15 residues.

The V gene is TRBV20-1, the J gene TRBJ1-3; tentatively, D is TRBD1 (5 bases). Trimming cost V 5 bases and J 3 bases, with 14 bases left between them. The CDR3 runs to 14 residues. CDR1 is DFQATT and CDR2 is SNEGSKA in the germline V gene (reference sequence). The CDR3: CSARTGGLGNTIYF. The DNA of the CDR3 is TGCAGTGCTCGTACAGGAGGGCTTGGAAACACCATATATTTT.

This clonotype was detected a few times. The chain is built from TRBV20-1 and TRBJ2-7; 15 bases match TRBD2. After removal of 4 bases from V and 6 bases from J, the junction contained 7 bases not matched to a gene. Germline assignment: CDR1 DFQATT and CDR2 SNEGSKA (reference sequence). This CDR3 region has 15 residues. CDR3 in amino acids: CSAIRGLAGGREQYF. In DNA, the CDR3 is TGCAGTGCTATCCGTGGACTAGCGGGAGGGCGCGAGCAGTACTTC.

This clonotype has only a few counts. The rearrangement links TRBV12-5 to TRBJ1-1, with a weak D call TRBD1 (6 bases). Trimming took 8 bases from V and 4 from J, leaving 14 bases between them. This CDR3 contains 13 residues. Germline lookup yields CDR1 LGHNT and CDR2 FRNRAP. The CDR3 loop reads CASQAGVGTEAFF. CDR3 nucleotides: TGTGCTAGTCAAGCAGGGGTTGGCACTGAAGCTTTCTTT. Full variable domain (rest looked up from reference TRBV12-5 and TRBJ1-1): DARVTQTPRHKVTEMGQEVTMRCQPILGHNTVFWYRQTMMQGLELLAYFRNRAPLDDSGMPKDRFSAEMPDATLATLKIQPSEPRDSAVYFCASQAGVGTEAFFGQGTRLTVV.

Ten or more counts support this clonotype. V is TRBV5-1 and J is TRBJ1-2; a possible D gene is TRBD1 (6 bases). The germline gives CDR1 SGHRS, CDR2 YFSETQ. This CDR3 region has 15 residues. V dropped 0 bases and J dropped 4 bases, with 13 bases sitting between them. The CDR3 bases are TGCGCCAGCAGCTTGGGACACCGGGACACCTATGGCTACACCTTC. Translation: CASSLGHRDTYGYTF. Based on the CDR3 plus reference TRBV5-1 and TRBJ1-2, the full variable domain is KAGVTQTPRYLIKTRGQQVTLSCSPISGHRSVSWYQQTPGQGLQFLFEYFSETQRNKGNFPGRFSGRQFSNSRSEMNVSTLELGDSALYLCASSLGHRDTYGYTFGSGTRLTVV.

About this clonotype itself: One junction end does not reproduce the germline sequence, and a read error may be involved. The gene calls are TRBV7-7 and TRBJ2-2, with D perhaps matching TRBD1 (5 bases). The CDR3 runs to 16 residues. Looked up from germline, CDR1 is SSHAT and CDR2 is FNYEAQ (reference sequence). The CDR3 DNA reads as TGTGCTAGCAGCCCGCGACAGCTCCTAAGTACCGGGGAGCTGTTTTTT. Translation: CASSPRQLLSTGELFF. The variable domain in full, with the rest retrieved from reference TRBV7-7 and TRBJ2-2, is GAGVSQSPRYKVTKRGQDVTLRCDPISSHATLYWYQQALGQGPEFLTYFNYEAQPDKSGLPSDRFSAERPEGSISTLTIQRTEQRDSAMYRCASSPRQLLSTGELFFGEGSRLTVL.

This clonotype occurred a few times. The rearrangement uses TRBV20-1 and TRBJ1-6, with TRBD1 matching 7 bases. The CDR3 covers 15 residues. V was clipped by 0 bases and J by 8 bases; unmatched bases: 7. The germline V gene encodes CDR1 DFQATT and CDR2 SNEGSKA (reference sequence). The CDR3 nucleotides are TGCAGTGCTAGAGATTTAAGGGGGCTATATTCACCCCTCCACTTT. Its translation: CSARDLRGLYSPLHF.

This clonotype showed up just a few times. The chain joins TRBV6-1 to TRBJ2-1; 7 nucleotides align to TRBD2. In germline, CDR1 is MNHNS, CDR2 SASEGT. The CDR3 is made up of 15 amino acids. Losses at the gene ends were 4 bases for V and 2 bases for J; bases not matched to a gene: 5. Written as DNA, the CDR3 is TGTGCCAGCAGTGTTATCGGGGGGACCTACAATGAGCAGTTCTTC. Translation: CASSVIGGTYNEQFF.

This clonotype was seen many times. The chain uses TRBV20-1 and TRBJ1-1; D gene uncertain. CDR1 is DFQATT, CDR2 SNEGSKA, per germline (reference sequence). Trimming left V 0 bases short and J 0 bases short, with 8 bases between. The CDR3 runs to 14 residues. CDR3 loop: CSARDRTLNTEAFF. Written as DNA, the CDR3 is TGCAGTGCTAGAGATAGGACCCTGAACACTGAAGCTTTCTTT.

The V and J genes are TRBV10-3 and TRBJ1-6, with D perhaps matching TRBD1 (5 bases). Germline V gives CDR1 ENHRY, CDR2 SYGVKD. The V end was cut by 10 bases, the J end by 2 bases, with 15 bases between. This CDR3 is built from 15 residues. Here the CDR3 reads CATSVQGTYNSPLHF. The CDR3 region has the DNA TGTGCCACCTCCGTTCAGGGAACCTATAATTCACCCCTCCACTTT.

A few counts support this clonotype. V and J are TRBV5-1 and TRBJ2-1, with TRBD2 identical over 8 bases. V was pared by 0 bases and J by 4 bases, with 18 bases of the junction left unmatched. Germline CDR1 reads SGHRS; CDR2 reads YFSETQ. The CDR3 spans 20 residues. Here the CDR3 reads CASSLGPPGSGTSFYNEQFF. CDR3 nucleotides: TGCGCCAGCAGCTTGGGCCCCCCGGGTAGCGGGACCTCCTTTTACAATGAGCAGTTCTTC.

The sample holds many counts of this clonotype. This chain uses TRBV7-2 with TRBJ1-5, with 8 bases identical to TRBD1. Germline V gene data show CDR1 as SGHTA and CDR2 as FQGNSA. The CDR3 totals 15 residues. J gave up 8 bases and V 3 bases, and 9 bases lay outside the gene matches. The CDR3 spells CASSLARTGLEPQHF. As DNA, the CDR3 is TGTGCCAGCAGCTTGGCGAGGACAGGGTTGGAGCCCCAGCATTTT.

This clonotype was detected only a few times. The genes are TRBV2 and TRBJ2-2; D gene ambiguous. The CDR3 contains 15 residues. V lost 8 bases to trimming and J lost 1 base, with 14 bases between them. Germline V gives CDR1 SNHLY, CDR2 FYNNEI. The CDR3 is CASRLTVGNTGELFF. CDR3 sequence (DNA): TGTGCCAGCCGTCTGACGGTCGGGAACACCGGGGAGCTGTTTTTT.

This clonotype was detected only a few times. The chain recombines TRBV4-1 with TRBJ2-1, with 8 bases fitting TRBD2. V was pared by 5 bases and J by 5 bases, with 2 bases of the junction left unmatched. CDR1 MGHRA and CDR2 YSYEKL come from the germline V gene. This CDR3 contains 13 residues. The CDR3 DNA reads as TGCGCCAGCAGCTCACTAGCGGACAATGAGCAGTTCTTC. Translated: CASSSLADNEQFF.

The V gene is TRBV20-1, the J gene TRBJ2-7; tentative D call: TRBD1 (6 bases). Trimming left V 2 bases short and J 3 bases short, with 14 bases between. CDR1 is DFQATT, CDR2 SNEGSKA, per germline (reference sequence). The CDR3 is 14 residues long. The chain's CDR3 is CSARKQGSFYEQYF. The CDR3, as DNA: TGCAGTGCTAGAAAGCAGGGGAGCTTCTACGAGCAGTACTTC.

The V and J genes are TRBV20-1 and TRBJ1-6; possible D gene TRBD1, 5 bases. With 3 bases removed from V and 8 bases from J, the gap between germline ends came to 11 bases. The CDR3 is 13 amino acids. CDR1 is DFQATT and CDR2 is SNEGSKA in the germline V gene (reference sequence). The CDR3: CSARGRADSPLHF. In nucleotides, the CDR3 is TGCAGTGCTAGGGGCAGGGCCGATTCACCCCTCCACTTT.

A few counts support this clonotype. The chain links TRBV29-1 to TRBJ1-2, with unresolved D. Germline V gene sequence: CDR1 SQVTM, CDR2 ANQGSEA. The CDR3 loop spans 14 amino acids. V lost 3 bases and J lost 4, with 15 bases in between. DNA of the CDR3: TGCAGCGTTGAGGTGGCGGGCAACCCCTATGGCTACACCTTC. This sequence encodes CSVEVAGNPYGYTF.

This chain uses TRBV29-1 with TRBJ1-2, with D tentatively TRBD1 (6 bases). Germline values: CDR1 SQVTM, CDR2 ANQGSEA. The germline V and J ends were trimmed by 7 bases and 3 bases, with 15 bases remaining between them. The CDR3 contains 13 residues. CDR3 coding DNA: TGCAGCGCGACACAGGGAGTCGACTATGGCTACACCTTC. It translates to CSATQGVDYGYTF.